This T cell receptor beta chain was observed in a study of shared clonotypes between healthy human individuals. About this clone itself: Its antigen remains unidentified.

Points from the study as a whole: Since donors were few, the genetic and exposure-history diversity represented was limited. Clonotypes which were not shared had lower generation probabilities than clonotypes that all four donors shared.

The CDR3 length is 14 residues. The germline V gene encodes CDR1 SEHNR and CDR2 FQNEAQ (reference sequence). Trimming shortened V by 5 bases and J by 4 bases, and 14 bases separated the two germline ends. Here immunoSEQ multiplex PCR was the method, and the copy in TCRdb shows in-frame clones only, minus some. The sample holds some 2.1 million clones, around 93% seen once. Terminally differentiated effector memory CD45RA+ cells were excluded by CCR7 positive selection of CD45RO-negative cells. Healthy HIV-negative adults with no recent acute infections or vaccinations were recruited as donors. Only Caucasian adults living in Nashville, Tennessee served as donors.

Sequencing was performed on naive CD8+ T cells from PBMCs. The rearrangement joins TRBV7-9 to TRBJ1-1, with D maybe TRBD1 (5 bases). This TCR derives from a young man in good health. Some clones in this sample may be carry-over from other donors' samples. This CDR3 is CASSRGAPGTEAFF. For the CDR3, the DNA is TGTGCCAGCAGCAGAGGGGCCCCGGGCACTGAAGCTTTCTTT.